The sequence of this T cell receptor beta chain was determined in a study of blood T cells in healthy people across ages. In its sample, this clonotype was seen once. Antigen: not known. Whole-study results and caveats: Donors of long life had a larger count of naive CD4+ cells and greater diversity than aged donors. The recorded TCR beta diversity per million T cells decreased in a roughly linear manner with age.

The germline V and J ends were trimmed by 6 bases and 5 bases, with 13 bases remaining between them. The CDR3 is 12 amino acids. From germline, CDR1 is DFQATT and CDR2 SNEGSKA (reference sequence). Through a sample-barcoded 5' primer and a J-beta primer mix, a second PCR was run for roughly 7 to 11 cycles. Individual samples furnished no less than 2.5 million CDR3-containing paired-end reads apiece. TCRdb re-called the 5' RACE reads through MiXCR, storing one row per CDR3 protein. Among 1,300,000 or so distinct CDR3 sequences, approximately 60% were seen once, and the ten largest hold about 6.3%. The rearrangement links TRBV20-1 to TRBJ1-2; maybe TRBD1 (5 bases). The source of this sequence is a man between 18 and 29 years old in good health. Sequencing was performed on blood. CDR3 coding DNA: TGCAGTGCCCTGGGGGGACCATATGGCTACACCTTC. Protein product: CSALGGPYGYTF.